The clone carrying this T cell receptor (beta chain) was recorded only once. Its target is not known. These data are taken from a study of cytomegalovirus exposure and HLA in healthy donors. Study in general: Previous work identified 95 million to 140 million unique TCR beta sequences from about 200 million T cells.

Primers included in the PCR were 60 Vbeta and 13 Jbeta primers. The assay was immunoSEQ multiplex PCR, and TCRdb's table has in-frame clones only and misses some. The sample has around 180,000 clones, around 78% seen once. Regarding the study as a whole: By a later analysis, the bulk of CMV-associated TCR beta chains appeared HLA-restricted. Later analysis demonstrated an association between a missense DCLRE1C variant and TCR beta V- and J-gene trimming. Rarity characterized most TCR sequences, yet some public TCRs appeared in many donors.

The clonotype was recovered from a woman aged 45 to 65 in good health and CMV-seropositive. Sequencing was performed on PBMCs.

The CDR3: CASSILAGGRNEQFF. CDR3 nucleotide sequence: TGTGCCAGTAGTATACTAGCGGGGGGGCGAAATGAGCAGTTCTTC. The chain has TRBV19 and TRBJ2-1; the match to TRBD2 covers 12 bases. The CDR3 loop spans 15 amino acids. V lost 2 bases to trimming and J lost 7 bases; unmatched junction nucleotides: 3. In germline, CDR1 is LNHDA, CDR2 SQIVND (reference sequence). The complete variable domain, with remaining parts taken from reference TRBV19 and TRBJ2-1, reads DGGITQSPKYLFRKEGQNVTLSCEQNLNHDAMYWYRQDPGQGLRLIYYSQIVNDFQKGDIAEGYSVSREKKESFPLTVTSAQKNPTAFYLCASSILAGGRNEQFFGPGTRLTVL.